These T cell receptor beta chains were read from a single sample in a study of control samples from healthy donors and cancer patients. TCRdb's copy holds only in-frame clones and misses some; the assay was immunoSEQ multiplex PCR. The table lists about 180,000 clones, 90% of them singletons. The sequenced material came from blood. These receptors came from a woman aged 45-65 years in good health. Both conserved end residues are part of each CDR3. Each record gives: CDR3 protein, CDR3 DNA, J gene, clone size, V gene, D gene. D genes are given only for firm matches. The size entry is marked missing in some rows and otherwise reads once, few, many or a size class.

CDR3: CASSYVGGGGCTF; DNA: TGTGCCAGCAGTTACGTGGGTGGGGGGGGCTGCACCTTC; J: TRBJ1-2; size: .; V: TRBV6-6; D: .
CDR3: CAISGDRVNEQFF; DNA: TGTGCCATCAGTGGGGACAGGGTCAATGAGCAGTTCTTC; J: TRBJ2-1; size: few; V: TRBV10-3; D: TRBD1
CDR3: CASSPPRGETQYF; DNA: TGTGCCAGCAGCCCGCCCCGCGGCGAGACCCAGTACTTC; J: TRBJ2-5; size: .; V: TRBV5-4; D: .
CDR3: CASRQRLAGGPGYEQYF; DNA: TGTGCCAGCAGACAAAGACTAGCGGGAGGGCCGGGCTACGAGCAGTACTTC; J: TRBJ2-7; size: once; V: TRBV28; D: TRBD2
CDR3: CASSLGVRYYEQYF; DNA: TGTGCCAGCAGCTTAGGAGTCCGGTACTACGAGCAGTACTTC; J: TRBJ2-7; size: .; V: TRBV7-2; D: .
CDR3: CASTSGTQETQYF; DNA: TGCGCCAGCACTAGCGGGACACAAGAGACCCAGTACTTC; J: TRBJ2-5; size: .; V: TRBV5-1; D: TRBD2
CDR3: CACGTSGKYLDNEQFF; DNA: TGTGCCTGCGGGACTAGCGGGAAATATCTAGACAATGAGCAGTTCTTC; J: TRBJ2-1; size: .; V: TRBV19; D: TRBD2
CDR3: CASSPGPFRGAFF; DNA: TGTGCCAGCAGCCCGGGGCCATTTCGGGGGGCTTTCTTT; J: TRBJ1-1; size: .; V: TRBV3-1/TRBV3-2; D: .
CDR3: CSASSRQRERNEQFF; DNA: TGCAGTGCTAGTTCGAGGCAGCGGGAGAGAAATGAGCAGTTCTTC; J: TRBJ2-1; size: .; V: TRBV20-1; D: TRBD2
CDR3: CASSTGHGLEEKLFF; DNA: TGCGCCAGCAGCACCGGACACGGTTTGGAGGAAAAACTGTTTTTT; J: TRBJ1-4; size: .; V: TRBV5-1; D: .
CDR3: CASSVPGSTQYF; DNA: TGTGCCAGCAGCGTTCCGGGTTCAACGCAGTATTTT; J: TRBJ2-3; size: .; V: TRBV9; D: .
CDR3: CASSPISDYGYTF; DNA: TGTGCCAGCAGCCCAATCTCCGACTATGGCTACACCTTC; J: TRBJ1-2; size: .; V: TRBV11-1; D: .
CDR3: CASSQFPAINNQPQHF; DNA: TGCGCCAGCAGCCAATTCCCAGCGATTAACAATCAGCCCCAGCATTTT; J: TRBJ1-5; size: once; V: TRBV4-1; D: .
CDR3: CASSQEGDNEQFF; DNA: TGCGCCAGCAGCCAAGAAGGGGACAATGAGCAGTTCTTC; J: TRBJ2-1; size: .; V: TRBV4-1; D: .
CDR3: CSVERGVSLNEQFF; DNA: TGCAGCGTTGAGCGGGGGGTCAGTCTGAATGAGCAGTTCTTC; J: TRBJ2-1; size: .; V: TRBV29-1; D: TRBD2